The clone carrying this T cell receptor (beta chain) was seen a handful of times. The data stem from a study of T cells in Graves' hyperthyroidism and ophthalmopathy. Absence of ophthalmopathy progression within 18 months defined stable Graves' hyperthyroidism. Patients were aged 18 to 65, had disease duration under 2 months, and had newly diagnosed hyperthyroidism. Patients showing uncontrolled infection, other autoimmune disease, pregnancy or lactation were ineligible. PBMCs were obtained from under 13 ml fresh peripheral blood. The germline gives CDR1 MNHNS, CDR2 SASEGT. V was cut by 6 bases and J by 4 bases, with 16 bases left in between. The CDR3 is 14 residues long. TCR beta CDR3 sequences were amplified from RNA transcripts. The HTBI set primed first-round TCR CDR3 RT-PCR. TCRdb analysed the multiplex PCR reads with MiXCR anew, one entry per CDR3 protein. The profile shows roughly 420,000 distinct CDR3 sequences, roughly 13% of them singletons.

This clonotype originated in a woman under 30 with Graves' hyperthyroidism. The sample taken for sequencing was blood. The rearrangement joins TRBV6-1 to TRBJ2-7; no definite D call. The CDR3: CASSLLAAKYEQYF. CDR3 sequence (DNA): TGTGCCAGCAGCCTTTTGGCAGCGAAATACGAGCAGTACTTC.